The rows below give T cell receptor beta chains drawn from one sample of a study of blood T cell repertoires in COVID-19. Method: immunoSEQ multiplex PCR; TCRdb's copy keeps in-frame clones and lacks some. In the table there are roughly 70,000 clones, roughly 88% of which are singletons. Sequenced material: peripheral blood. These TCRs come from a man aged 70 or older with acute or convalescent COVID-19. Both conserved end residues are part of each CDR3. A D gene is named only where the DNA matches it firmly. Expanded clones get a size class; other rows say once, few or many, or leave the size out.

v_call: TRBV10-2; j_call: TRBJ2-5; d_call: TRBD2; clone_size: .; cdr3_nt: TGCGCCAGCAGTGAGGAGCGGGGGGCGAGAAAGACCCAGTACTTC; cdr3_aa: CASSEERGARKTQYF
v_call: TRBV6-4; j_call: TRBJ2-3; d_call: TRBD2; clone_size: .; cdr3_nt: TGTGCCAGCAGTGATACGCGGGGGGGCACAGATACGCAGTATTTT; cdr3_aa: CASSDTRGGTDTQYF
v_call: TRBV15; j_call: TRBJ2-4; d_call: TRBD2; clone_size: .; cdr3_nt: TGTGCCACCAGGCCCGGGGGAGGGCTGGGTGCCAAAAACATTCAGTACTTC; cdr3_aa: CATRPGGGLGAKNIQYF
v_call: TRBV28; j_call: TRBJ1-2; d_call: TRBD1; clone_size: .; cdr3_nt: TGTGCCAGCAGTTTAAGGGACAGGGGGCGGGGAGGCTACACCTTC; cdr3_aa: CASSLRDRGRGGYTF
v_call: TRBV6-5; j_call: TRBJ1-4; d_call: .; clone_size: .; cdr3_nt: TGTGCCTGCTGCTTCGGGGGAACGAATGAAAAACTGTTTTTT; cdr3_aa: CACCFGGTNEKLFF
v_call: TRBV7-2; j_call: TRBJ2-5; d_call: TRBD2; clone_size: .; cdr3_nt: TGTGCCAGCAGCTTAAGCACTAGCGGGGGGGACAGGACCCAGTACTTC; cdr3_aa: CASSLSTSGGDRTQYF
v_call: TRBV11-2; j_call: TRBJ1-6; d_call: TRBD1; clone_size: .; cdr3_nt: TGTGCCAGCAGTTCGGACAGGGGGCGAGGTTCACCCCTCCACTTT; cdr3_aa: CASSSDRGRGSPLHF
v_call: TRBV7-3; j_call: TRBJ2-2; d_call: .; clone_size: .; cdr3_nt: TGTGCCAGCAGCCTCGGGGAAAACACCGGGGAGCTGTTTTTT; cdr3_aa: CASSLGENTGELFF
v_call: TRBV7-6; j_call: TRBJ1-4; d_call: .; clone_size: .; cdr3_nt: TGTGCCAGCAGCTCTTCCGGGACAACAACTAATGAAAAACTGTTTTTT; cdr3_aa: CASSSSGTTTNEKLFF
v_call: TRBV15; j_call: TRBJ2-5; d_call: .; clone_size: .; cdr3_nt: TGTGCCACCAGCACCGGGGGGCCCAGGGAGACCCAGTACTTC; cdr3_aa: CATSTGGPRETQYF
v_call: TRBV6-1; j_call: TRBJ2-5; d_call: TRBD1; clone_size: once; cdr3_nt: TGTGCCAGCAGTGAGGGTACAGGGGTGGGGACCCAGTACTTC; cdr3_aa: CASSEGTGVGTQYF
v_call: TRBV7-3; j_call: TRBJ2-1; d_call: TRBD2; clone_size: .; cdr3_nt: TGTGCCAGCAGCTTAATGACTAGCGGGGGGGCAGGTGAGCAGTTCTTC; cdr3_aa: CASSLMTSGGAGEQFF
v_call: TRBV7-3; j_call: TRBJ2-3; d_call: TRBD2; clone_size: .; cdr3_nt: TGTGCCAGCAGCCCCACGCGGGGGGGCACAGATACGCAGTATTTT; cdr3_aa: CASSPTRGGTDTQYF
v_call: TRBV2; j_call: TRBJ2-7; d_call: TRBD1; clone_size: .; cdr3_nt: TGTGCCAGCAGTTTACAGGGGGCGGGTGAGCAGTACTTC; cdr3_aa: CASSLQGAGEQYF
v_call: TRBV5-1; j_call: TRBJ1-1; d_call: TRBD1; clone_size: .; cdr3_nt: TGCGCCAGCAGCTTGCGGACCGGACAGGTGAACACTGAAGCTTTCTTT; cdr3_aa: CASSLRTGQVNTEAFF
v_call: TRBV3-1/TRBV3-2; j_call: TRBJ1-2; d_call: TRBD1; clone_size: once; cdr3_nt: TGTGCCAGCAGCCACGTGACAGGGTATGGCTACACCTTC; cdr3_aa: CASSHVTGYGYTF
v_call: TRBV21-1; j_call: TRBJ2-1; d_call: .; clone_size: .; cdr3_nt: TGTGCCAGCAGCAAAAAATCGGAGTTGCCAGGGAACAATGAGCAGTTCTTC; cdr3_aa: CASSKKSELPGNNEQFF
v_call: TRBV27; j_call: TRBJ2-1; d_call: .; clone_size: .; cdr3_nt: TGTGCCAGCACCAAGGACAGATACAATGAGCAGTTCTTC; cdr3_aa: CASTKDRYNEQFF
v_call: TRBV3-1/TRBV3-2; j_call: TRBJ1-5; d_call: .; clone_size: .; cdr3_nt: TGTGCCAGCGGCCGGCGGGGGGTTCAGCCCCAGCATTTT; cdr3_aa: CASGRRGVQPQHF
v_call: TRBV19; j_call: TRBJ2-6; d_call: .; clone_size: .; cdr3_nt: TGTGCCAGTATTAATCCCTCCTACTCTGGGGCCAACGTCCTGACTTTC; cdr3_aa: CASINPSYSGANVLTF
v_call: TRBV23-1; j_call: TRBJ1-5; d_call: TRBD1; clone_size: once; cdr3_nt: TGCGCCAGCAGTCAATCAGCAAACAGGGGGCATCAGCCCCAGCATTTT; cdr3_aa: CASSQSANRGHQPQHF
v_call: TRBV11-3; j_call: TRBJ2-3; d_call: .; clone_size: once; cdr3_nt: TGTGCCAGCAGCTTGGGCACAGCAGATACGCAGTATTTT; cdr3_aa: CASSLGTADTQYF
v_call: TRBV7-3; j_call: TRBJ2-1; d_call: TRBD1; clone_size: .; cdr3_nt: TGTGCCAGCAGCGCTACACAGGGGTATGAGCAGTTCTTC; cdr3_aa: CASSATQGYEQFF
v_call: TRBV18; j_call: TRBJ2-7; d_call: TRBD2; clone_size: .; cdr3_nt: TGTGCCAGCTCACCCCAGCTAGCGGGGGGCACCTCCTACGAGCAGTACTTC; cdr3_aa: CASSPQLAGGTSYEQYF
v_call: TRBV4-3; j_call: TRBJ2-7; d_call: .; clone_size: .; cdr3_nt: TGCGCCAGCAGCCAAGACCTCACAGGCAACTCCTACGAGCAGTACTTC; cdr3_aa: CASSQDLTGNSYEQYF
v_call: TRBV24-1; j_call: TRBJ2-3; d_call: TRBD2; clone_size: .; cdr3_nt: TGTGCCACCAGTGGTAGCACTAGCGGGCTTACGCAGTATTTT; cdr3_aa: CATSGSTSGLTQYF
v_call: TRBV5-1; j_call: TRBJ2-6; d_call: TRBD1; clone_size: .; cdr3_nt: TGCGCCAGCAGCTATCGACAGGGACCCAACGTCCTGACTTTC; cdr3_aa: CASSYRQGPNVLTF
v_call: TRBV6-2/TRBV6-3; j_call: TRBJ2-1; d_call: TRBD1; clone_size: .; cdr3_nt: TGTGCCAGCAGTTACTCGAAGTGGGACAGCCAGCGCCTCACCCTATACAATGAGCAGTTCTTC; cdr3_aa: CASSYSKWDSQRLTLYNEQFF
v_call: TRBV5-5; j_call: TRBJ1-2; d_call: .; clone_size: .; cdr3_nt: TGTGCCAGCAGCCTCGGTTCTAACTATGGCTACACCTTC; cdr3_aa: CASSLGSNYGYTF
v_call: TRBV24-1; j_call: TRBJ2-3; d_call: TRBD2; clone_size: .; cdr3_nt: TGTGCCACCAGTGATCCTAGCGGGGGGCTAACAGATACGCAGTATTTT; cdr3_aa: CATSDPSGGLTDTQYF
v_call: TRBV9; j_call: TRBJ2-7; d_call: TRBD1; clone_size: .; cdr3_nt: TGTGCCAGCAGCCTTCTCGGGACAGTGGGATCCGAGCAGTACTTC; cdr3_aa: CASSLLGTVGSEQYF
v_call: TRBV5-8; j_call: TRBJ2-3; d_call: .; clone_size: .; cdr3_nt: TGTGCCAGCAGCTCCGGACGGCTAGCGACCTCTAGCACAGATACGCAGTATTTT; cdr3_aa: CASSSGRLATSSTDTQYF
v_call: TRBV11-3; j_call: TRBJ2-5; d_call: TRBD1; clone_size: .; cdr3_nt: TGTGCCAGCAGCTTTACAGGGGAAGAGACCCAGTACTTC; cdr3_aa: CASSFTGEETQYF
v_call: TRBV27; j_call: TRBJ1-2; d_call: TRBD1; clone_size: .; cdr3_nt: TGTGCCAGCAGTTTTTACCCGGACAGGGTCGGTTATGGCTACACCTTC; cdr3_aa: CASSFYPDRVGYGYTF
v_call: TRBV4-1; j_call: TRBJ2-1; d_call: .; clone_size: medium-sized; cdr3_nt: TGCGCCAGCAGCCCGGACAAGGGGAGGTTGGGTGAGCAGTTCTTC; cdr3_aa: CASSPDKGRLGEQFF
v_call: TRBV7-3; j_call: TRBJ1-2; d_call: TRBD1; clone_size: .; cdr3_nt: TGTGCCAGCAGCCAACAGGGGGCGCGAGGCTACACCTTC; cdr3_aa: CASSQQGARGYTF
v_call: TRBV2; j_call: TRBJ2-7; d_call: TRBD2; clone_size: .; cdr3_nt: TGTGCCAGCAGTAACCTGAACGGGGGGAGGTACGAGCAGTACTTC; cdr3_aa: CASSNLNGGRYEQYF
v_call: TRBV5-6; j_call: TRBJ2-3; d_call: .; clone_size: .; cdr3_nt: TGTGCCAGCAGCTGGGTCCGGAGTGCCACAGATACGCAGTATTTT; cdr3_aa: CASSWVRSATDTQYF
v_call: TRBV6-5; j_call: TRBJ1-2; d_call: TRBD1; clone_size: .; cdr3_nt: TGTGCCAGCAGTTTGGGACAGGGAAAACGGAATGGCTACACCTTC; cdr3_aa: CASSLGQGKRNGYTF
v_call: TRBV5-1; j_call: TRBJ2-3; d_call: TRBD2; clone_size: .; cdr3_nt: TGCGCCAGCAGCTTGGGCGGGACTAGCGGCACAGATACGCAGTATTTT; cdr3_aa: CASSLGGTSGTDTQYF
v_call: TRBV9; j_call: TRBJ2-3; d_call: .; clone_size: .; cdr3_nt: TGTGCCAGCAGAAGGACTACCGGAGATACGCAGTATTTT; cdr3_aa: CASRRTTGDTQYF
v_call: TRBV7-9; j_call: TRBJ1-4; d_call: .; clone_size: .; cdr3_nt: TGTGCCAGCAGCTTCGGGGAGGGCCCAACTAATGAAAAACTGTTTTTT; cdr3_aa: CASSFGEGPTNEKLFF
v_call: TRBV4-1; j_call: TRBJ2-5; d_call: .; clone_size: .; cdr3_nt: TGCGCCAGCAGCCAAGTCGGGGGGCAGAAGACCCAGTACTTC; cdr3_aa: CASSQVGGQKTQYF
v_call: TRBV7-6; j_call: TRBJ2-5; d_call: TRBD1; clone_size: once; cdr3_nt: TGTGCCAGCAGCCCCCGGACAGGGGGAATCACAACTAGGACCGAGACCCAGTACTTC; cdr3_aa: CASSPRTGGITTRTETQYF
v_call: TRBV27; j_call: TRBJ1-2; d_call: TRBD1; clone_size: .; cdr3_nt: TGTGCCAGCAGACTCCACGACAGGGCCTACTATGGCTACACCTTC; cdr3_aa: CASRLHDRAYYGYTF
v_call: TRBV30; j_call: TRBJ2-7; d_call: .; clone_size: .; cdr3_nt: TGTGCCTGGAGTGTACAGGGAACAGGGCGATACGAGCAGTACTTC; cdr3_aa: CAWSVQGTGRYEQYF
v_call: TRBV9; j_call: TRBJ1-6; d_call: .; clone_size: .; cdr3_nt: TGTGCCAGCAGCGTAGCTACGACAGCCACATCACCCCTCCACTTT; cdr3_aa: CASSVATTATSPLHF
v_call: TRBV4-3; j_call: TRBJ2-7; d_call: TRBD1; clone_size: few; cdr3_nt: TGCGCCAGCAGCCAAACGGACAGGGCACCGGGCGAGCAGTACTTC; cdr3_aa: CASSQTDRAPGEQYF
v_call: TRBV19; j_call: TRBJ1-5; d_call: .; clone_size: .; cdr3_nt: TGTGCCAGTAGTATTCTGAGAGATCAGCCCCAGCATTTT; cdr3_aa: CASSILRDQPQHF
v_call: TRBV19; j_call: TRBJ1-4; d_call: .; clone_size: .; cdr3_nt: TGTGCCAGTAAAGGGACATCTTTCGCCACTAGGGAAAAACTGTTTTTT; cdr3_aa: CASKGTSFATREKLFF
v_call: TRBV29-1; j_call: TRBJ1-2; d_call: TRBD1; clone_size: .; cdr3_nt: TGCAGCGTTGAAGAAGAGCCAGGGGGTTTATTCTATGGCTACACCTTC; cdr3_aa: CSVEEEPGGLFYGYTF
v_call: TRBV18; j_call: TRBJ1-6; d_call: TRBD1; clone_size: .; cdr3_nt: TGTGCCAGCTCACCAGTGGGACAGCATAATTCACCCCTCCACTTT; cdr3_aa: CASSPVGQHNSPLHF
v_call: TRBV15; j_call: TRBJ2-2; d_call: .; clone_size: .; cdr3_nt: TGTGCCACCAGCAGAGACAGGACAGGGGAGCTGTTTTTT; cdr3_aa: CATSRDRTGELFF
v_call: TRBV29-1; j_call: TRBJ1-2; d_call: .; clone_size: .; cdr3_nt: TGCAGCGTTGGAAACGAGGACTGGGGAACCTATGGCTACACCTTC; cdr3_aa: CSVGNEDWGTYGYTF
v_call: TRBV23-1; j_call: TRBJ1-1; d_call: TRBD1; clone_size: .; cdr3_nt: TGCGCCAGCAGTCAACCGAGGGGGACAGGGAGTGGGTATGGTCACAGGGCTGAAGCTTTCTTT; cdr3_aa: CASSQPRGTGSGYGHRAEAFF